A single sample is the source of the 9 T cell receptor beta chains below, sequenced in a study of neoadjuvant anti-PD-1 for oral cavity cancer (dated by TCRdb to the early 2020s). The sample's time point label, in plain terms: before neoadjuvant nivolumab. Libraries were made using the immunoSEQ multiplex PCR assay. Entries here come from immuneACCESS through TCRdb and include only in-frame sequences with V and J called. Some clones fail to appear in such tables; in the studies checked, an unresolved V gene covers under half of the shortfall, and the cause of the remainder is unknown. This sample holds around 12,000 clones; around three fifths were observed only once. The biggest ten clones account for under 2.5% of the sample. The sequencing used PBMCs, collected before nivolumab (anti-PD-1) treatment. The receptors come from a person aged 35 to 85 with oral cavity squamous cell carcinoma.

This chain connects TRBV15 to TRBJ2-5; the D gene is possibly TRBD2 (5 bases). Germline V gene sequence: CDR1 LNHNV, CDR2 YYDKDF (reference sequence). Trimming took 5 bases from V and 4 from J, leaving 11 bases between them. The CDR3 consists of 13 residues. This chain's CDR3 is CATSGLNGETQYF. In DNA form, the CDR3 reads TGTGCCACCAGCGGACTTAATGGAGAGACCCAGTACTTC.

V is TRBV2 and J is TRBJ2-3; 7 bases match TRBD2. Germline values: CDR1 SNHLY, CDR2 FYNNEI. The CDR3 is made up of 16 amino acids. The ends lost 0 bases at V and 7 bases at J; junction bases unmatched: 10. The CDR3 protein is CASSEASSAGGNTQYF. The DNA of the CDR3 is TGTGCCAGCAGTGAAGCGTCCAGCGCCGGGGGGAATACGCAGTATTTT.

This clone was detected once. The chain employs TRBV5-5 and TRBJ2-3, with 7 bases aligning to TRBD2. After removal of 0 bases from V and 6 bases from J, the junction contained 7 bases not matched to a gene. Germline CDR1 is SGHKS and CDR2 is YYEKEE (reference sequence). This CDR3 comprises 15 residues. This CDR3 reads CASSLAGGSMDTQYF. CDR3 coding DNA: TGTGCCAGCAGCTTGGCCGGGGGGAGCATGGATACGCAGTATTTT.

The rearrangement links TRBV5-1 to TRBJ1-1, with TRBD1 matching over 8 bases. V lost 3 bases to trimming and J lost 7 bases; unmatched junction nucleotides: 14. Germline V gene data show CDR1 as SGHRS and CDR2 as YFSETQ. The CDR3 is 16 amino acids. This CDR3 reads CASSSTGGNVRGEAFF. Written as DNA, the CDR3 is TGCGCCAGCAGCTCTACAGGGGGGAACGTGAGGGGTGAAGCTTTCTTT.

This clone was picked up a small number of times. The chain combines TRBV9 with TRBJ1-4; D gene ambiguous. This CDR3 region has 14 residues. Germline CDR1 is SGDLS and CDR2 is YYNGEE. Between the trimmed V and J ends, which lost 2 bases and 0 bases, there was a span of 5 bases. This CDR3 reads CASSVGSTNEKLFF. The CDR3 DNA reads TGTGCCAGCAGCGTGGGGTCAACTAATGAAAAACTGTTTTTT.

The rearrangement joins TRBV6-5 to TRBJ2-5, with TRBD2 matching 13 bases. Trimming at V came to 5 bases and at J to 1 base, leaving 1 base not matched to a gene. The CDR3 has 15 amino acids. Germline CDR1 and CDR2: MNHEY and SVGAGI. As DNA, the CDR3 is TGTGCCAGCAGTCGACTAGCGGGGGGCCAAGAGACCCAGTACTTC. It encodes CASSRLAGGQETQYF.

The chain recombines TRBV2 with TRBJ1-1; 7 bases are shared with TRBD1. Germline CDR1 reads SNHLY; CDR2 reads FYNNEI. V lost 7 bases, J lost 4 bases, and 12 bases stayed unmatched. The CDR3 totals 15 residues. The CDR3 sequence is CASISRGGVSTEAFF. The DNA for the CDR3 is TGTGCCAGCATTTCCAGGGGGGGCGTGAGCACTGAAGCTTTCTTT.

CDR3 protein: CASSRNVPNSPLHF. In DNA, the CDR3 is TGTGCCAGCAGTCGAAACGTACCCAATTCACCCCTCCACTTT. The chain carries TRBV27 and TRBJ1-6; D is undetermined. Germline V lookup: CDR1 MNHEY, CDR2 SMNVEV (reference sequence). The CDR3 totals 14 residues. V lost 5 bases to trimming and J lost 7 bases, with 12 bases between them.

Only a few counts were recorded for this clone. The V and J genes are TRBV5-5 and TRBJ1-5, with D possibly matching TRBD1 (5 bases). This CDR3 spans 15 amino acids. From germline, CDR1 is SGHKS and CDR2 YYEKEE (reference sequence). Trimming took off 4 bases at V and 2 bases at J, with 13 bases between the two ends. DNA for the CDR3: TGTGCCAGCAGCGTCGATCACAGGCGCAATCAGCCCCAGCATTTT. Amino acids: CASSVDHRRNQPQHF. The variable domain in full, completed from reference TRBV5-5 and TRBJ1-5, reads DAGVTQSPTHLIKTRGQQVTLRCSPISGHKSVSWYQQVLGQGPQFIFQYYEKEERGRGNFPDRFSARQFPNYSSELNVNALLLGDSALYLCASSVDHRRNQPQHFGDGTRLSIL.